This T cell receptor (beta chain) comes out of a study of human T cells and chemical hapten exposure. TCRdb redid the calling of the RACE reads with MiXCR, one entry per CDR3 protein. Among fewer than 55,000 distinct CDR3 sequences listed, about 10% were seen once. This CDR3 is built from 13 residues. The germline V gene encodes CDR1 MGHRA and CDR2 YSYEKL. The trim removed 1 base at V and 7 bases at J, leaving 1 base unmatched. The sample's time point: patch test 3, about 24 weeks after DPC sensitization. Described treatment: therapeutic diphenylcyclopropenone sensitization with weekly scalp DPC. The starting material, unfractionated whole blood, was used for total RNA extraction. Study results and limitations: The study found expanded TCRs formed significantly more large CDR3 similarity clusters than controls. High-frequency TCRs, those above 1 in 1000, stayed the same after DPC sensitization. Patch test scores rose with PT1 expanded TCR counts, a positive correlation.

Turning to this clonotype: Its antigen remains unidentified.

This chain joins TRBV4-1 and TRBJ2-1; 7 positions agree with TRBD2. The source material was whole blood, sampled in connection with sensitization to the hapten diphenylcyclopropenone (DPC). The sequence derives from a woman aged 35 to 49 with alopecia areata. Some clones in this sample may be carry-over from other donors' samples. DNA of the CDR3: TGCGCCAGCAGCCAAGGGACTAGAAATGAGCAGTTCTTC. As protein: CASSQGTRNEQFF.